A single sample gave rise to the 10 T cell receptor beta chains below, sequenced in a study of graft-versus-host responses after intestinal transplantation. Clones were read by immunoSEQ multiplex PCR, and TCRdb kept only the in-frame ones, dropping some. The data contain approximately 20,000 clones, roughly four fifths of them singletons. Graft tissue was processed to release intraepithelial and lamina propria lymphocytes. Sample: ileum tissue, taken 12 days after intestinal transplant. These receptor sequences come from a human patient who received an intestinal transplant, so some T cells may come from the graft donor.

This clone was recorded only once. The J gene is TRBJ1-6, the V gene TRBV7-9, with D maybe TRBD1 (5 bases). Germline loops: CDR1 SEHNR, CDR2 FQNEAQ (reference sequence). The CDR3 covers 14 residues. The V end lost 5 bases, the J end lost 10 bases, and 15 bases lay between the germline ends. DNA for the CDR3: TGTGCCAGCAGCCCTGACAGTGCGAGCTCACCCCTCCACTTT. It codes for CASSPDSASSPLHF.

The gene calls are TRBV11-3 and TRBJ2-2, with a possible D match to TRBD1 (5 bases). Per germline, CDR1 SGHNT and CDR2 YENEEA. V lost 5 bases to trimming and J lost 4 bases, with 11 bases between them. The CDR3 runs to 14 residues. The CDR3 spells CASSPDGATGELFF. CDR3 bases: TGTGCCAGCAGCCCGGATGGGGCCACCGGGGAGCTGTTTTTT.

This clone was counted only a few times. This CDR3 is CASSQVNSLAGSHEQFF. The CDR3 DNA reads as TGTGCCAGCAGCCAAGTCAATTCACTAGCGGGATCCCATGAGCAGTTCTTC. J is TRBJ2-1 and V is TRBV4-2; 10 bases are shared with TRBD2. This CDR3 is built from 17 residues. After removal of 1 base from V and 8 bases from J, the junction contained 11 bases not matched to a gene. Germline loops: CDR1 LGHNA, CDR2 YNFKEQ.

The sample holds a few counts of this clone. V usage is TRBV19 and J usage is TRBJ2-7, with 8 positions matching TRBD1. The V segment lost 3 bases and the J segment 4 bases; nucleotides outside the gene matches: 5. CDR3 length: 14 amino acids. The germline V gene encodes CDR1 LNHDA and CDR2 SQIVND (reference sequence). In nucleotides, the CDR3 is TGTGCCAGTAGTATGGCCGGGACAGGTTACGAGCAGTACTTC. Amino acids: CASSMAGTGYEQYF.

V gene TRBV28 combines with J gene TRBJ2-1; 9 bases agree with TRBD2. CDR3 length: 15 amino acids. CDR1 MDHEN and CDR2 SYDVKM come from the germline V gene. V trimming: 6 bases; J trimming: 7 bases; junction bases outside the gene matches: 10. CDR3 coding DNA: TGTGCCAGCAGCCTTATAGCGGGAGTGGTAAATGAGCAGTTCTTC. Amino acid sequence: CASSLIAGVVNEQFF.

The chain uses TRBV11-3 and TRBJ1-2; D gene unclear. This CDR3 is 13 amino acids long. With 4 bases removed from V and 0 bases from J, the gap between germline ends came to 6 bases. The germline CDR1 and CDR2 sequences are SGHNT and YENEEA. The CDR3 reads CASSSKTNYGYTF. The DNA of the CDR3 is TGTGCCAGCAGCTCCAAAACTAACTATGGCTACACCTTC.

This chain links TRBV7-2 with TRBJ2-7; tentative D call: TRBD1 (6 bases). V gave up 6 bases and J gave up 6 bases, with 15 bases separating them. CDR1 SGHTA and CDR2 FQGNSA come from the germline V gene. This CDR3 has 13 amino acids. The CDR3, as DNA: TGTGCCAGCAGAAACATCAGGGGTGGCGAGCAGTACTTC. This encodes CASRNIRGGEQYF. The full variable domain, in which reference TRBV7-2 and TRBJ2-7 provide the parts outside the CDR3, is GAGVSQSPSNKVTEKGKDVELRCDPISGHTALYWYRQSLGQGLEFLIYFQGNSAPDKSGLPSDRFSAERTGGSVSTLTIQRTQQEDSAVYLCASRNIRGGEQYFGPGTRLTVT.

This rearrangement joins TRBV5-5 to TRBJ2-1, with 9 bases fitting TRBD2. This CDR3 has 14 residues. The V gene's germline CDR1 is SGHKS and CDR2 YYEKEE (reference sequence). Unmatched junction bases numbered 1, after V lost 2 bases and J lost 4 bases. The CDR3 nucleotides are TGTGCCAGCAGCTTTAGCGGGAGTTACAATGAGCAGTTCTTC. It codes for CASSFSGSYNEQFF.

The genes are TRBV4-1 and TRBJ1-1; 8 positions match TRBD1. V lost 1 base to trimming and J lost 1 base; unmatched junction nucleotides: 5. This CDR3 is built from 16 residues. From germline, CDR1 is MGHRA and CDR2 YSYEKL. The CDR3 protein is CASSQVQGARNTEAFF. Here the CDR3 DNA reads TGCGCCAGCAGCCAAGTGCAGGGGGCCAGGAACACTGAAGCTTTCTTT.

The chain is built from TRBV19 and TRBJ2-7, with TRBD2 as a possible D gene (5 bases). Per the germline V gene, CDR1 is LNHDA and CDR2 is SQIVND (reference sequence). There are 16 residues in the CDR3. V was cut by 4 bases and J by 2 bases, with 18 bases left in between. For the CDR3, the DNA is TGTGCCAGTAGTAGCCCGCGGCGCGGGCCACCCTACGAGCAGTACTTC. Its translation: CASSSPRRGPPYEQYF.